This T cell receptor beta chain emerged from a study of cytomegalovirus exposure and HLA in healthy donors. Trimming left V 4 bases short and J 6 bases short, with 16 bases between. CDR3 length: 16 residues. The germline V gene has CDR1 SEHNR and CDR2 FQNEAQ (reference sequence). For this clone: The antigen is not known.

Study observations and caveats: As a later analysis showed, a missense DCLRE1C variant was linked to trimming of TCR beta V- and J-genes. Beyond CMV serostatus, there was no information to go on about immune exposure.

The PCR contained 60 Vbeta and 13 Jbeta primers. Some clones are missing from TCRdb's copy, which holds only in-frame ones; the method was immunoSEQ multiplex PCR. The top ten clones hold under 3% of a sample with around 170,000 clones, 65% to 80% of them seen once. The V call is TRBV7-9, the J call TRBJ1-6, with D perhaps matching TRBD1 (5 bases). Sequenced sample: PBMCs. This receptor was identified in a woman in her 30s in good health and CMV-seropositive. This CDR3 is CASSSLPGDLNSPLHF. The CDR3 nucleotides read TGTGCCAGCAGCTCACTCCCGGGGGATCTTAATTCACCCCTCCACTTT.